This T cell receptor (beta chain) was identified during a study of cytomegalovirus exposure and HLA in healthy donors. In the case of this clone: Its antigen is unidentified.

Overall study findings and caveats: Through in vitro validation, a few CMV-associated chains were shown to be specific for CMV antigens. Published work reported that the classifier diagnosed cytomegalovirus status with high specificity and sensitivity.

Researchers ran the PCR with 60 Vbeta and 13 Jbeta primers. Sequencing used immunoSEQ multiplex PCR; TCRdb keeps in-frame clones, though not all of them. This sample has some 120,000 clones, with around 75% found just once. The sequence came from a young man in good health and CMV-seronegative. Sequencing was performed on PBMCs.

CDR3 protein: CASSQTSAGMSNQPQHF. The CDR3 nucleotides are TGTGCCAGCTCCCAGACCTCGGCAGGGATGAGCAATCAGCCCCAGCATTTT. The chain has TRBV18 and TRBJ1-5; tentatively, D is TRBD1 (5 bases). This CDR3 spans 17 amino acids. The germline V gene encodes CDR1 KGHSH and CDR2 LQKENI. With 6 bases removed from V and 1 base from J, the gap between germline ends came to 19 bases.